This is a list of T cell receptor beta chains from one sample in a study of monozygotic twins with inflammatory bowel disease. Reprocessing the 5' RACE reads, TCRdb reports a single entry for every CDR3 protein and omits DNA. The sample's table shows about 210,000 distinct CDR3 sequences. The sequencing sample was made of blood. All receptors come from a human donor with ulcerative colitis or Crohn's disease, or a healthy co-twin of an affected twin (not recorded which). CDR3s include the opening cysteine and the closing phenylalanine or tryptophan.

TRBV5-1	TRBJ2-6	CASRLNPGTEGVLTF
TRBV6-1	TRBJ2-7	CASTYGGRDPYEQYF
TRBV19	TRBJ2-3	CASSMASGGTYTDTQYF
TRBV11-2	TRBJ2-1	CASQKPFGDSYNEQFF
TRBV12-3/TRBV12-4	TRBJ1-4	CASSPSWRIDEKPFF
TRBV18	TRBJ1-1	CASSPPPQMNTEAFF
TRBV12-3/TRBV12-4	TRBJ1-2	CASSSRGRDNYGYTF
TRBV27	TRBJ2-7	CASSLSGGPTYEQYF
TRBV10-3	TRBJ1-1	CAISGLTGKNTEAFF
TRBV10-2	TRBJ2-5	CASSELAAPRGETQYF
TRBV7-9	TRBJ2-1	CAVVVYNEQFF
TRBV5-5	TRBJ1-2	CASSLWLTGGLANYGYTF
TRBV7-6	TRBJ2-2	CASSLLLDTGELFF
TRBV12-3/TRBV12-4	TRBJ2-2	CASSPSGGVRELFF
TRBV5-1	TRBJ2-3	CASSLADRGASDTQYF
TRBV5-1	TRBJ2-7	CASSFVGGDEQYF
TRBV7-2	TRBJ2-3	CASSFFGHDTQYF
TRBV7-9	TRBJ2-7	CASSPREGPYEQYF
TRBV7-3	TRBJ2-1	CASGLGGEYNEQFF
TRBV5-1	TRBJ1-2	CASSLWPGENYGYTF